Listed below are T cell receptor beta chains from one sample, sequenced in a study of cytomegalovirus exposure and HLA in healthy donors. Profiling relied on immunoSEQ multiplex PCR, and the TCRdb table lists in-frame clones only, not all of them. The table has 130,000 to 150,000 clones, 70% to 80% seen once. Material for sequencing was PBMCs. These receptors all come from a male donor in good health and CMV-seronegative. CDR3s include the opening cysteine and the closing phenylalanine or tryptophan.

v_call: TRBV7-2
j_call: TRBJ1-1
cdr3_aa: CASSTWGGVTEAFF

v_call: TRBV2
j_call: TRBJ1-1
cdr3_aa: CASSKGTAEAFF

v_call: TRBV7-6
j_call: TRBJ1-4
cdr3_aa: CASSSRLGADGEKLFF

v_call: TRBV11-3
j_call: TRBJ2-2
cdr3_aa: CASSLSDTGELFF

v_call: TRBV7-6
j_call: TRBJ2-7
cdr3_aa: CASSLATGQGAREQYF

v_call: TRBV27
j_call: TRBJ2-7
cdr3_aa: CASSSSRGEAREQYF

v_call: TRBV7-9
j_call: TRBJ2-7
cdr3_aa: CASSLRGNSAYEQYF

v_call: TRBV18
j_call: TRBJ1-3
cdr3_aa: CASSRLSGNTIYF

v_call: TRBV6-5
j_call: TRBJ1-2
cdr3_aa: CASRTQQGGDTF

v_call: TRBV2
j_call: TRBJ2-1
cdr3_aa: CASSTWPSGSYNEQFF

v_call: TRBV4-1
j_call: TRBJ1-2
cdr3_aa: CASSQVIIGQGQRNYGYTF

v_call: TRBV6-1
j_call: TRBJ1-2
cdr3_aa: CASSPGGTDYGYTF

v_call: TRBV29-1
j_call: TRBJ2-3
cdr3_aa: CSVDKGARADTQYF